This T cell receptor beta chain was obtained from a study of T cell repertoires in cytomegalovirus infection. Whole-study context: In public TCR beta signatures, there were indications of both CMV infection and matching HLA type. Whole-study results and caveats: Dominant in the ex vivo response were TCR beta clonotypes restricted by HLA-C and specific for CMV.

This clonotype has ten or more counts. Its antigen is unknown. MiXCR, applied by TCRdb to the reads, yields one record per CDR3 protein. The sample shows under 350,000 distinct CDR3 sequences, 9.6% of them seen only once. The sequenced material came from PBMCs. The sequence derives from a human donor in good health (CMV status not recorded). Some clones in this sample may be carry-over from other donors' samples.

CDR3 coding DNA: TGCGCCAGCAGCTTGGTAGTTTGGAACACCGGGGAGCTGTTTTTT. Encoded protein: CASSLVVWNTGELFF. The chain is built from TRBV5-1 and TRBJ2-2; no clear D gene. Germline CDR1 SGHRS, CDR2 YFSETQ. The CDR3 has 15 amino acids. V was trimmed by 0 bases and J by 1 base, leaving 7 bases between them.